Below, one T cell receptor (beta chain) is given with its context. The antigen is unknown. These data are taken from a study of response to subunit inactivated influenza vaccine. Notes on the study in general: Authors suggested that a seasonal influenza vaccination recruits few new T cells each time.

The CDR3 covers 13 residues. Germline CDR1 and CDR2: SGHTA and FQGNSA. The V and J ends lost 7 bases and 2 bases respectively, with 12 bases between them. TCRdb re-called the RT-PCR reads with MiXCR, one entry per CDR3 protein. The sample shows some 480,000 distinct CDR3 sequences, about a tenth of them seen only once. The V call is TRBV7-2, the J call TRBJ2-7; possible D gene TRBD2, 6 bases. Sequencing used PBMCs from blood, obtained about 6 weeks after vaccination. This clonotype originated in a man aged 50-60 years who received an inactivated influenza vaccine. This chain's CDR3 is CASTVAGPYEQYF. The CDR3 region has the DNA TGTGCCAGCACCGTCGCGGGGCCCTACGAGCAGTACTTC.